A selection of T cell receptor beta chains follows, all from one sample in a study of T-cell memory formation after mild COVID-19. TCRdb passed the 5' RACE reads through MiXCR, listing each CDR3 protein once. The table lists under 400,000 distinct CDR3 sequences, under 25% of them singletons, with 9.5% to 15% in the top ten. The sequencing input was PBMCs or a T cell subset sorted from them (not recorded which). The source of these receptors is an adult woman who had mild COVID-19 (a few samples of this study predate the infection). Cell type and time point are not known. Both conserved end residues are part of each CDR3. Fields, in order: D gene, V gene, clone size, J gene, CDR3 protein, CDR3 DNA. The D gene is left open where the match is weak. The size field is filled for only some rows; it gives once, few, many or a size class.

.,TRBV5-1,few,TRBJ2-7,CASSLEATRFAASYEQYF,TGCGCCAGCAGCTTGGAGGCCACTAGATTCGCCGCCTCCTACGAGCAGTACTTC
TRBD2,TRBV18,few,TRBJ2-7,CASSPGREDEQYF,TGTGCCAGCTCTCCCGGGAGGGAGGACGAGCAGTACTTC
.,TRBV20-1,few,TRBJ1-1,CSASGTPIRGNTEAFF,TGCAGTGCTAGTGGGACTCCTATCCGGGGGAACACTGAAGCTTTCTTT
.,TRBV7-9,few,TRBJ1-3,CASSLGRPGQYSGNTIYF,TGTGCCAGCAGCTTAGGCCGCCCCGGACAGTACTCTGGAAACACCATATATTTT
TRBD2,TRBV7-2,few,TRBJ2-3,CASSLGLAGGKDTQYF,TGTGCCAGCAGCTTAGGACTAGCGGGGGGCAAAGATACGCAGTATTTT
TRBD1,TRBV29-1,.,TRBJ1-3,CSVTGTAGNTIYF,TGCAGCGTAACTGGGACAGCTGGAAACACCATATATTTT
TRBD1,TRBV6-2/TRBV6-3,few,TRBJ1-1,CASRPGGPEAFF,TGTGCCAGCAGGCCAGGGGGACCTGAAGCTTTCTTT
.,TRBV12-3/TRBV12-4,.,TRBJ2-7,CASKSLGYEQYF,TGTGCCAGCAAATCTCTGGGTTACGAGCAGTACTTC
.,TRBV4-1,.,TRBJ1-1,CASSRERYTEAFF,TGCGCCAGCAGCCGAGAGAGGTACACTGAAGCTTTCTTT
TRBD2,TRBV6-1,few,TRBJ2-3,CASSYLGLAGSQHTDTQYF,TGTGCCAGCAGTTACCTGGGACTAGCGGGGAGCCAACACACAGATACGCAGTATTTT
TRBD2,TRBV4-2,.,TRBJ2-1,CASSQGIGTSGNNEQFF,TGTGCCAGCAGCCAAGGAATTGGCACTAGCGGCAACAATGAGCAGTTCTTC
TRBD1,TRBV4-3,few,TRBJ2-2,CASSQRQGAPTGELFF,TGCGCCAGCAGCCAGCGACAGGGGGCGCCGACCGGGGAGCTGTTTTTT
.,TRBV5-1,few,TRBJ2-1,CASSLRHSSYNEQFF,TGCGCCAGCAGCTTGCGACACTCATCCTACAATGAGCAGTTCTTC
.,TRBV4-2,once,TRBJ2-4,CASSQDATAKNIQYF,TGTGCCAGCAGCCAAGATGCTACAGCCAAAAACATTCAGTACTTC
TRBD1,TRBV18,.,TRBJ2-3,CASSPPLGQGTDTQYF,TGTGCCAGCTCACCACCGCTGGGACAGGGCACAGATACGCAGTATTTT
.,TRBV11-2,.,TRBJ1-2,CASSLGGNADYGYTF,TGTGCCAGCAGCTTAGGGGGAAACGCCGACTATGGCTACACCTTC
.,TRBV5-1,.,TRBJ1-2,CASSSSLLEGYGYTF,TGCGCCAGCAGCTCCTCTCTCCTGGAGGGCTATGGCTACACCTTC
TRBD2,TRBV2,.,TRBJ2-5,CASRPRLAGVKYQETQYF,TGTGCCAGCAGGCCGAGACTAGCGGGGGTGAAGTACCAAGAGACCCAGTACTTC
TRBD1,TRBV12-3/TRBV12-4,few,TRBJ1-1,CASTHRGGRDRGMVEAFF,TGTGCCAGCACCCACCGAGGGGGACGGGACAGGGGTATGGTTGAAGCTTTCTTT
.,TRBV11-1,.,TRBJ2-2,CASSRTPGNTGELFF,TGTGCCAGCAGCCGAACCCCAGGAAACACCGGGGAGCTGTTTTTT
.,TRBV19,.,TRBJ2-1,CASSIKTVGYNEQFF,TGTGCCAGTAGTATCAAGACAGTTGGGTACAATGAGCAGTTCTTC
.,TRBV24-1,.,TRBJ2-7,CATSDTAVRPYEQYF,TGTGCCACCAGTGATACTGCCGTTCGGCCCTACGAGCAGTACTTC
TRBD1,TRBV3-1,.,TRBJ1-1,CASSQDQGVRSTEAFF,TGTGCCAGCAGCCAAGATCAGGGGGTGAGAAGCACTGAAGCTTTCTTT
TRBD1,TRBV20-1,.,TRBJ2-7,CSASDRGPHEQYF,TGCAGTGCCTCGGACAGGGGACCTCACGAGCAGTACTTC
TRBD2,TRBV7-6,many,TRBJ2-5,CASSLWTSGNQETQYF,TGTGCCAGCAGCCTTTGGACTAGCGGAAACCAAGAGACCCAGTACTTC
.,TRBV7-6,.,TRBJ2-1,CASSLATSNEQFF,TGTGCCAGCAGCTTAGCGACCTCCAATGAGCAGTTCTTC
.,TRBV9,.,TRBJ2-3,CASSVQVGADTQYF,TGTGCCAGCAGCGTTCAAGTAGGGGCAGATACGCAGTATTTT
TRBD1,TRBV12-3/TRBV12-4,.,TRBJ2-3,CASSLDTYRGPPPTDTQYF,TGTGCCAGCAGTTTAGACACCTACAGGGGGCCCCCCCCCACAGATACGCAGTATTTT
.,TRBV29-1,many,TRBJ2-5,CSVTLPGRVQETQYF,TGCAGCGTCACCCTACCCGGGCGAGTCCAAGAGACCCAGTACTTC
.,TRBV9,few,TRBJ2-1,CASSVDTSPNRQFF,TGTGCCAGCAGCGTAGATACCTCTCCGAATAGGCAGTTCTTC
TRBD1,TRBV3-1,.,TRBJ2-3,CASSPTGQGGRDTQYF,TGTGCCAGCAGCCCCACCGGACAGGGGGGGAGAGATACGCAGTATTTT
.,TRBV7-8,.,TRBJ1-5,CASSLGHRGNQPQHF,TGTGCCAGCAGCTTAGGACACCGGGGCAATCAGCCCCAGCATTTT
.,TRBV3-1,.,TRBJ2-7,CASGTYSYEQYF,TGTGCCAGTGGGACTTACAGCTACGAGCAGTACTTC
.,TRBV4-1,few,TRBJ2-7,CASSQGLDYEQYF,TGCGCCAGCAGCCAAGGACTAGACTACGAGCAGTACTTC
.,TRBV6-5,.,TRBJ1-1,CASSYSRQILNTEAFF,TGTGCCAGCAGTTACTCGAGACAGATCTTAAACACTGAAGCTTTCTTT
.,TRBV29-1,.,TRBJ2-7,CSVRSGIPGDEQYF,TGCAGCGTTCGCTCCGGGATTCCGGGGGACGAGCAGTACTTC
.,TRBV28,few,TRBJ2-7,CASTPIDRESYEQYF,TGTGCCAGCACCCCTATCGACCGGGAATCCTACGAGCAGTACTTC
.,TRBV6-1,few,TRBJ1-2,CASSEGRQIYRGYTF,TGTGCCAGCAGTGAAGGTCGCCAAATTTATCGCGGCTACACCTTC
.,TRBV20-1,many,TRBJ2-7,CSAEDLGRSYEQYF,TGCAGTGCCGAAGACCTCGGGCGCTCCTACGAGCAGTACTTC
.,TRBV4-1,few,TRBJ2-7,CASSQVQGAHEQYF,TGCGCCAGCAGCCAAGTGCAGGGCGCCCACGAGCAGTACTTC
.,TRBV5-1,few,TRBJ2-5,CASSSSGEQETQYF,TGCGCCAGCAGCTCCTCGGGGGAGCAAGAGACCCAGTACTTC
TRBD1,TRBV5-1,.,TRBJ2-5,CASSGLLQGAGETQYF,TGCGCCAGCAGCGGACTACTACAGGGGGCAGGAGAGACCCAGTACTTC
.,TRBV15,.,TRBJ2-1,CATSGLRGGRNEQFF,TGTGCCACCAGCGGTCTCAGAGGGGGTAGGAATGAGCAGTTCTTC
.,TRBV9,.,TRBJ2-7,CASSEGPTGYEQYF,TGTGCCAGCAGCGAGGGGCCGACAGGCTACGAGCAGTACTTC
TRBD2,TRBV9,.,TRBJ2-3,CASSASGSGTDTQYF,TGTGCCAGCAGCGCCAGCGGGAGTGGGACAGATACGCAGTATTTT
.,TRBV12-3/TRBV12-4,.,TRBJ2-5,CASSPRGKGGGETQYF,TGTGCCAGCAGCCCTAGGGGCAAGGGGGGAGGAGAGACCCAGTACTTC
.,TRBV7-8,few,TRBJ2-7,CASSQSGSEQYF,TGTGCCAGCAGCCAGAGTGGGAGCGAGCAGTACTTC
TRBD2,TRBV10-3,.,TRBJ2-3,CAIKSGGRVDTQYF,TGTGCCATCAAGAGCGGGGGACGAGTAGATACGCAGTATTTT
.,TRBV20-1,.,TRBJ1-2,CSARVQAGGYTF,TGCAGTGCTAGAGTTCAGGCAGGTGGCTACACCTTC
.,TRBV25-1,.,TRBJ1-6,CASSDFWRANSPLHF,TGTGCCAGCAGTGACTTTTGGAGGGCCAACTCACCCCTCCACTTT
TRBD2,TRBV10-2,.,TRBJ2-1,CASGMTSGEYNEQFF,TGCGCCAGCGGGATGACTAGCGGTGAATACAATGAGCAGTTCTTC
.,TRBV12-3/TRBV12-4,few,TRBJ2-5,CASSPTGTQETQYF,TGTGCCAGCAGTCCCACAGGGACCCAAGAGACCCAGTACTTC
.,TRBV5-1,many,TRBJ1-1,CASSLEGQINTEAFF,TGCGCCAGCAGCTTGGAAGGACAGATAAACACTGAAGCTTTCTTT
.,TRBV2,.,TRBJ2-1,CASKSGALGNEQFF,TGTGCCAGCAAGTCCGGGGCGTTGGGCAATGAGCAGTTCTTC
.,TRBV11-2,few,TRBJ2-7,CASSPLGQSGYEQYF,TGTGCCAGCAGCCCCTTAGGACAGTCTGGTTACGAGCAGTACTTC
.,TRBV11-3,many,TRBJ2-3,CASRGVITNTQYF,TGTGCCAGCCGTGGGGTTATCACGAATACGCAGTATTTT
TRBD2,TRBV7-2,many,TRBJ2-1,CASNLIKLGASGSHEQFF,TGTGCCAGTAACCTAATTAAACTCGGGGCTAGCGGGAGTCATGAGCAGTTCTTC
.,TRBV29-1,.,TRBJ1-1,CSVVGGFDMNTEAFF,TGCAGCGTTGTCGGGGGTTTTGACATGAACACTGAAGCTTTCTTT
.,TRBV6-5,few,TRBJ2-1,CASSYSASGLNEQFF,TGTGCCAGCAGTTACTCGGCTAGTGGGCTTAATGAGCAGTTCTTC
.,TRBV30,.,TRBJ2-3,CAWSGPGSDTQYF,TGTGCCTGGAGTGGTCCAGGTTCAGATACGCAGTATTTT